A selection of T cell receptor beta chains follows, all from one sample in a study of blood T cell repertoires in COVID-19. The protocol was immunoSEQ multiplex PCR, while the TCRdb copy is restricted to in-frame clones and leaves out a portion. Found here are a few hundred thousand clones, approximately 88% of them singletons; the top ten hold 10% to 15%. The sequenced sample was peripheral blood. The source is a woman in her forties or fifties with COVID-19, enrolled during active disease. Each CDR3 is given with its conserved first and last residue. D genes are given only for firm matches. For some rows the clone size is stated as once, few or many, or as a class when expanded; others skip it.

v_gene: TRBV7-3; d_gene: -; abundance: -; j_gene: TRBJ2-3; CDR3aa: CASSLSSGRGRIDTQYF; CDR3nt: TGTGCCAGCAGCTTATCCTCCGGGCGGGGAAGGATAGATACGCAGTATTTT
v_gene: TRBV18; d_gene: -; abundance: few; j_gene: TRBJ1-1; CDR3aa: CASSTVQGNTEAFF; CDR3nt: TGTGCCAGCTCAACTGTCCAGGGGAACACTGAAGCTTTCTTT
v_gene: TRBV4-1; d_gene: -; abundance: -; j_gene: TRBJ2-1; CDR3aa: CASSRAPTVLLMNEQFF; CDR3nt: TGCGCCAGCAGCCGGGCCCCGACAGTGTTACTGATGAATGAGCAGTTCTTC
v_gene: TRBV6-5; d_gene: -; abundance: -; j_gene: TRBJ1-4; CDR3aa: CASSKTGLGEKLFF; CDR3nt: TGTGCCAGCAGTAAAACAGGATTAGGTGAAAAACTGTTTTTT
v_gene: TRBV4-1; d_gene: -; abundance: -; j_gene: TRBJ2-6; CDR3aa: CASSQEGQESSGANVLTF; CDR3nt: TGCGCCAGCAGCCAAGAAGGCCAGGAAAGCTCTGGGGCCAACGTCCTGACTTTC
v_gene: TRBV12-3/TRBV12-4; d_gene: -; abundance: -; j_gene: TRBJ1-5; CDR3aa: CASSSGDQPQHF; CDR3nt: TGTGCCAGCAGTTCGGGAGATCAGCCCCAGCATTTT
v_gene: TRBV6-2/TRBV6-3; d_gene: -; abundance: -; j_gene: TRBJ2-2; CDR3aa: CASSPGNSQGTGELFF; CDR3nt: TGTGCCAGCAGTCCCGGGAACTCTCAAGGGACCGGGGAGCTGTTTTTT
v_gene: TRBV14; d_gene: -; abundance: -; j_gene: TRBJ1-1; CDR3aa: CASNPGGGAEAFF; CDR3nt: TGTGCCAGCAACCCGGGGGGTGGCGCTGAAGCTTTCTTT
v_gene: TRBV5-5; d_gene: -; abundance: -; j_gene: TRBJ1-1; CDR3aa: CASSLATATEAFF; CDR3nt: TGTGCCAGCAGCTTGGCCACAGCCACTGAAGCTTTCTTT
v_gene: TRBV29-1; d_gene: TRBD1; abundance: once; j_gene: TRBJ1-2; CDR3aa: CSVIWTGGKGYGYTF; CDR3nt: TGCAGCGTTATATGGACAGGGGGCAAAGGCTATGGCTACACCTTC
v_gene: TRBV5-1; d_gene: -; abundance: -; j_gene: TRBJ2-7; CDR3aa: CASSQSSGSHEQYF; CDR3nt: TGCGCCAGCAGCCAAAGTTCCGGGTCTCACGAGCAGTACTTC
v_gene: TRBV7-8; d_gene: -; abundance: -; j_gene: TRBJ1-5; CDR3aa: CASSPEAGLNQPQHF; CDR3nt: TGTGCCAGCAGCCCAGAGGCGGGGCTGAATCAGCCCCAGCATTTT
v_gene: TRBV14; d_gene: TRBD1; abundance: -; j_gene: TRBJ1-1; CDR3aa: CASSVQGQGNTEAFF; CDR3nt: TGTGCCAGCAGCGTACAGGGACAGGGGAACACTGAAGCTTTCTTT
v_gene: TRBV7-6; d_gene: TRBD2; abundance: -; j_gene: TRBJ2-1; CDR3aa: CASSPGVSGTYNEQFF; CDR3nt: TGTGCCAGCAGCCCAGGGGTTAGCGGGACCTACAATGAGCAGTTCTTC
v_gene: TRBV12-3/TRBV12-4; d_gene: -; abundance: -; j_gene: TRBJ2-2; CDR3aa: CASTRWDTGELFF; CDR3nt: TGTGCCAGCACTAGATGGGACACCGGGGAGCTGTTTTTT
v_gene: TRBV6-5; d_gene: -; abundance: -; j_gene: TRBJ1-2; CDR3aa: CASSPTSGYYGYTF; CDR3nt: TGTGCCAGCAGTCCCACTTCGGGGTACTATGGCTACACCTTC
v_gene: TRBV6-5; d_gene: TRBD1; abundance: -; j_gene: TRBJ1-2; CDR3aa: CASSMQTGEYGYTF; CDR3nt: TGTGCCAGCAGTATGCAAACAGGGGAGTATGGCTACACCTTC
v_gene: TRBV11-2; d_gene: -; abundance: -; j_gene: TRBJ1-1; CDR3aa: CASSPAWQAEAFF; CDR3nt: TGTGCCAGCAGCCCGGCCTGGCAGGCTGAAGCTTTCTTT
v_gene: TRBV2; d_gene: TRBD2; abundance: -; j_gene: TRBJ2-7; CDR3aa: CASRPLGLAGAYEQYF; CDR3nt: TGTGCCAGCAGGCCCCTTGGCCTAGCGGGGGCCTACGAGCAGTACTTC
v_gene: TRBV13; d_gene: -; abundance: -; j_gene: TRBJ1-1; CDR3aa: CASSLKPGETTEAFF; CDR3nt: TGTGCCAGCAGCCTAAAGCCAGGGGAAACGACTGAAGCTTTCTTT
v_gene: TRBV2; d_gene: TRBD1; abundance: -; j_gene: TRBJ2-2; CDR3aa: CASSGQGLDTGELFF; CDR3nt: TGTGCCAGCAGTGGACAGGGGCTTGACACCGGGGAGCTGTTTTTT
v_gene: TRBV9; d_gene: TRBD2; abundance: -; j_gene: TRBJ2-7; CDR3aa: CASSVGLAGAYEQYF; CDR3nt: TGTGCCAGCAGCGTGGGACTAGCGGGGGCCTACGAGCAGTACTTC
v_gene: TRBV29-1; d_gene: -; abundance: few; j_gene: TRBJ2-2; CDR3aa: CSAILQGWSGELFF; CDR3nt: TGCAGCGCAATTCTACAGGGTTGGAGCGGGGAGCTGTTTTTT